The source of this T cell receptor (beta chain) is a study of OX40 agonist ivuxolimab in advanced cancers. Study summary: Three patients showed partial responses: one hepatocellular carcinoma and two cutaneous melanoma cases. The study, taken as a whole, reports: CD8+ T cells averaged more expanded clones than CD4+. Both blood CD4+ and CD8+ T cells showed clonal growth by week 6 at 0.1 to 3.0 mg/kg.

Blood sampling was done at baseline, cycle 4 day 1, and cycle 7 day 1. Method: immunoSEQ multiplex PCR; TCRdb's copy keeps in-frame clones and lacks some. The sample yields about 84,000 clones, 89% seen once. V gave up 0 bases and J gave up 2 bases, with 9 bases separating them. CDR1 and CDR2 from the germline V gene are SGDLS and YYNGEE. CDR3 length: 16 amino acids. Concerning this clone itself: Its antigen is unidentified.

The chain combines TRBV9 with TRBJ2-6; tentatively, D is TRBD1 (6 bases). Material: CD4+ or CD8+ T cells sorted from blood, obtained in a trial of the OX40 agonist ivuxolimab. The TCR comes from an adult with an advanced solid tumor such as melanoma, head and neck, liver or kidney cancer. The DNA of the CDR3 is TGTGCCAGCAGCGTAGGTTACAGGGCTGGGGCCAACGTCCTGACTTTC. Its translation is CASSVGYRAGANVLTF.